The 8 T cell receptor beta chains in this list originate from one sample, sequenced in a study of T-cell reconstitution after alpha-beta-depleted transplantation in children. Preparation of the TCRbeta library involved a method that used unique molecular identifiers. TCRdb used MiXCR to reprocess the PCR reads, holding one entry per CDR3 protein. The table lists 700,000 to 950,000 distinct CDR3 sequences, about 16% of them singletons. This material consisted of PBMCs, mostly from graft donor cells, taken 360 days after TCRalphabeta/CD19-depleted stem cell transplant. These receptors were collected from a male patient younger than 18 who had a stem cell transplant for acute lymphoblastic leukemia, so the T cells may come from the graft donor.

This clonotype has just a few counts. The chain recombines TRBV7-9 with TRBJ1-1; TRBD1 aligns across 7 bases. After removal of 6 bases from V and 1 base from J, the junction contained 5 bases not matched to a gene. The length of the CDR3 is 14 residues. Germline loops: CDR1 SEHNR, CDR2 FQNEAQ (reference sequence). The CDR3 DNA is TGTGCCAGCAGGCGTGACAGGGCGAACACTGAAGCTTTCTTT. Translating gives CASRRDRANTEAFF.

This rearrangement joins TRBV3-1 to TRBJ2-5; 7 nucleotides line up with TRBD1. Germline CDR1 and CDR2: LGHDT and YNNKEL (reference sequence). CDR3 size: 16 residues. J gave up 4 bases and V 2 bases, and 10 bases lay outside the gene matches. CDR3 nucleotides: TGTGCCAGCAGCCAATGGGGACAGTCTTGGAGAGAGACCCAGTACTTC. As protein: CASSQWGQSWRETQYF.

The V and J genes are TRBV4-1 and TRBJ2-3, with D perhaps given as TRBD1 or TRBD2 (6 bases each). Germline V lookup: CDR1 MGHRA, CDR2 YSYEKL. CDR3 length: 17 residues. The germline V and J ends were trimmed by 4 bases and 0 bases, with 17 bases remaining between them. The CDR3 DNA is TGCGCCAGCAGCCCCTTCGGGGGCAGCACTAGCACAGATACGCAGTATTTT. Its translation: CASSPFGGSTSTDTQYF.

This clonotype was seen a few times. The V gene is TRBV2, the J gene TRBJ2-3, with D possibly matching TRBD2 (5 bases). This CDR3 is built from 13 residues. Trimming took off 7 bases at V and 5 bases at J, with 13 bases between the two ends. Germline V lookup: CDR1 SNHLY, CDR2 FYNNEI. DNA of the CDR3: TGTGCCAGCATGACTACTTGGGGAGATACGCAGTATTTT. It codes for CASMTTWGDTQYF.

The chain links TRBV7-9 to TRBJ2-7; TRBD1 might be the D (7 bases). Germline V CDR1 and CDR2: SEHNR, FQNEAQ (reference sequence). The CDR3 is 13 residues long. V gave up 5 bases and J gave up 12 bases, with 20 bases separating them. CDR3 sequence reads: CASSKGGTDPWYF. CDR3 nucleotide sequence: TGTGCCAGCAGCAAAGGCGGGACAGACCCCTGGTACTTC.

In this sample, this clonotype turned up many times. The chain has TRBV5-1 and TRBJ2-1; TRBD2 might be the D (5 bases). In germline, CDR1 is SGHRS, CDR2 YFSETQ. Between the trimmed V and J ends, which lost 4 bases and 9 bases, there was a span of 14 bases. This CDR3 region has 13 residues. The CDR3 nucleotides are TGCGCCAGCAGCCTGTCTAGCCGCGTTGAGCAGTTCTTC. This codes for CASSLSSRVEQFF.

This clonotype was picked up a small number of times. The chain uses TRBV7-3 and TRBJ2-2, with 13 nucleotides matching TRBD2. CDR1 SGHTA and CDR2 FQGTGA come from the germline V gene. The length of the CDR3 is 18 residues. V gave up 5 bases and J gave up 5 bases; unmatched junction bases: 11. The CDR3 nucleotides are TGTGCCAGCAGCCCTGGGACTAGCGGGATGACGAGGACCGGGGAGCTGTTTTTT. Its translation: CASSPGTSGMTRTGELFF. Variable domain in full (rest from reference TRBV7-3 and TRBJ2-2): GAGVSQTPSNKVTEKGKYVELRCDPISGHTALYWYRQSLGQGPEFLIYFQGTGAADDSGLPNDRFFAVRPEGSVSTLKIQRTERGDSAVYLCASSPGTSGMTRTGELFFGEGSRLTVL.

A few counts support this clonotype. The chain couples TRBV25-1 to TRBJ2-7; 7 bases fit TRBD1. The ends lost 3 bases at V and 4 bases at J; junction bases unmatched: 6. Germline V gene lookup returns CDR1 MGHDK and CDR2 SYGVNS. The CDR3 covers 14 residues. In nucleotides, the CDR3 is TGTGCCAGCAGTGACAGGGGGAGCGTGTACGAGCAGTACTTC. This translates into CASSDRGSVYEQYF.